Below are 14 T cell receptor beta chains sequenced from a single sample in a study of CD8+CD57+ T cells in acquired aplastic anemia. Patients chosen for sequencing had shown CD8+CD57+ cell expansion by flow cytometry. Profiling of TCR beta VDJ combinations and CDR3 sequences used genomic DNA as template. TCRdb used MiXCR to reprocess the reads, holding one entry per CDR3 protein. In the table there are 150,000 or so distinct CDR3 sequences, roughly 48% of which are singletons. The sequenced sample consisted of sorted CD4+, CD8+, or CD8+CD57+ T cells (not recorded which) from PBMCs. Receptor source: a human donor with aplastic anemia.

This clonotype was seen at least ten times. The gene calls are TRBV20-1 and TRBJ2-1; TRBD2 matches 10 bases. Germline CDR1 reads DFQATT; CDR2 reads SNEGSKA (reference sequence). The CDR3 length is 15 residues. The V gene end was trimmed by 3 bases and the J gene end by 7 bases; junction bases not matched to a gene: 9. In nucleotides, the CDR3 is TGCAGTGCTAGTCCTAGCGGGAGAGTAGCGAATGAGCAGTTCTTC. Its protein product is CSASPSGRVANEQFF.

This clonotype was detected ten times or more. V gene TRBV6-5 combines with J gene TRBJ2-3; TRBD1 aligns across 8 bases. The CDR3 is 13 residues long. Per germline, CDR1 MNHEY and CDR2 SVGAGI. The trim removed 8 bases at V and 5 bases at J, leaving 6 bases unmatched. The CDR3 sequence is CASAGTGRDTQYF. The CDR3 coding sequence is TGTGCCAGCGCCGGGACAGGCAGAGATACGCAGTATTTT.

This clonotype was seen ten or more times. This sequence joins TRBV14 and TRBJ2-5, with D possibly matching TRBD1 (6 bases). Trimming took 0 bases from V and 6 from J, leaving 8 bases between them. This CDR3 has 13 amino acids. The germline CDR1 and CDR2 sequences are SGHDN and FVKESK. The CDR3, as DNA: TGTGCCAGCAGCCAAGATCAGGGGAAGACCCAGTACTTC. This translates into CASSQDQGKTQYF.

In this sample, this clonotype turned up a few times. CDR3 DNA: TGTGCCAGCAGCTTGGGGGGACCTTTCTACGAGCAGTACTTC. Translation gives CASSLGGPFYEQYF. The chain has TRBV5-6 and TRBJ2-7; either TRBD1 or TRBD2 may supply D (5 bases each). The CDR3 sequence is 14 residues long. In germline, CDR1 is SGHDT, CDR2 YYEEEE. Trimming took off 0 bases at V and 3 bases at J, with 10 bases between the two ends.

This chain joins TRBV10-3 and TRBJ1-1; 7 bases align to TRBD1. V trimming: 10 bases; J trimming: 0 bases; junction bases outside the gene matches: 14. Per germline, CDR1 ENHRY and CDR2 SYGVKD. The CDR3 sequence is 16 residues long. Here the CDR3 reads CASRPGQVALNTEAFF. CDR3 nucleotides: TGTGCCAGCAGACCCGGACAGGTGGCCCTGAACACTGAAGCTTTCTTT.

This clonotype was detected ten times or more. This sequence joins TRBV6-5 and TRBJ1-6; D gene uncertain. CDR1 is MNHEY, CDR2 SVGAGI, per germline. Deletions cut 3 bases from V and 4 bases from J, with 10 bases between. This CDR3 spans 15 amino acids. The CDR3 DNA is TGTGCCAGCAGTTATGGTGGTGTGTATAATTCACCCCTCCACTTT. Its protein product is CASSYGGVYNSPLHF.

This clonotype has ten or more counts. This chain joins TRBV18 and TRBJ1-1, with D unresolved. The CDR3 has 12 residues. The germline V gene has CDR1 KGHSH and CDR2 LQKENI. V was cut by 4 bases and J by 3 bases, with 6 bases left in between. Here the CDR3 reads CASSRGDTEAFF. For the CDR3, the DNA is TGTGCCAGCTCACGAGGCGACACTGAAGCTTTCTTT.

Worth noting for this clonotype: Its ends do not fully match the called genes, so a read error is possible. The chain has TRBV25-1 and TRBJ2-7, with D possibly TRBD2 on 5 matching bases. This CDR3 spans 14 amino acids. Germline CDR1 reads MGHDK; CDR2 reads SYGVNS. The CDR3 DNA follows: TGTGCCAGCAGTATCCGGGGAGACACGTACGATCAGTACTTT. The encoded protein is CASSIRGDTYDQYF.

This clonotype was counted between two and nine times. The chain employs TRBV10-3 and TRBJ1-2; D uncertain. The CDR3 has 13 amino acids. Germline loops: CDR1 ENHRY, CDR2 SYGVKD. Trimming took 0 bases from V and 5 from J, leaving 7 bases between them. In DNA form, the CDR3 reads TGTGCCATCAGTGAGTCAGGGCGTTATGGCTACACCTTC. It is translated as CAISESGRYGYTF.

This clonotype was recorded many times. V and J are TRBV5-6 and TRBJ1-5; tentative D call: TRBD1 (5 bases). Per the germline V gene, CDR1 is SGHDT and CDR2 is YYEEEE. The CDR3 is 14 residues long. V was cut by 0 bases and J by 8 bases, with 12 bases left in between. The CDR3 DNA sequence: TGTGCCAGCAGCTTGGGAGGGGATGGGGAGCCCCAGCATTTT. Its translation: CASSLGGDGEPQHF.

In this sample, this clonotype turned up many times. The chain is built from TRBV12-3 or TRBV12-4 and TRBJ2-1; 9 positions agree with TRBD2. The CDR3 length is 16 residues. With 3 bases clipped from V and 2 bases from J, the junction kept 5 bases outside the gene matches. The CDR3 loop is CASSFSGSRAYNEQFF. The CDR3, as DNA: TGTGCCAGCAGTTTTAGCGGGAGCCGTGCCTACAATGAGCAGTTCTTC.

The genes are TRBV14 and TRBJ2-5, with D hard to call. CDR1 is SGHDN and CDR2 is FVKESK in the germline V gene. Trimming shortened V by 4 bases and J by 5 bases, and 8 bases separated the two germline ends. The CDR3 is 12 residues long. CDR3 residues: CASSRRSETQYF. CDR3 nucleotides: TGTGCCAGCAGCCGACGATCGGAGACCCAGTACTTC.

The rearrangement links TRBV6-1 to TRBJ2-7; D not resolved. Germline assignment: CDR1 MNHNS and CDR2 SASEGT. The ends were cut back, 6 bases at V and 6 bases at J, with 18 bases in the middle. The CDR3 is 14 residues long. As DNA, the CDR3 is TGTGCCAGCAGGGCACCCTTTAGTTCTTCCGAGCAGTACTTC. Translating gives CASRAPFSSSEQYF.

This chain uses TRBV15 with TRBJ1-5, with TRBD1 as a possible D gene (6 bases). CDR1 and CDR2 (germline): LNHNV, YYDKDF (reference sequence). V lost 7 bases and J 5 bases, leaving 21 bases between the germline ends. The length of the CDR3 is 16 residues. The CDR3 DNA reads TGTGCCACCAAGGGCAACTTGGGGGGGCCGCATCAGCCCCAGCATTTT. This gives the protein CATKGNLGGPHQPQHF.